The rows below give T cell receptor beta chains drawn from one sample of a study of blood T cell repertoires in COVID-19. Here immunoSEQ multiplex PCR was the method, and the copy in TCRdb shows in-frame clones only, minus some. In the table there are some 300,000 clones, around nine tenths of which are singletons. The sample was PBMCs or T cells enriched from blood (not recorded which). The receptors were gathered from a middle-aged woman who had recovered from COVID-19. Each CDR3 is given with its conserved first and last residue. D genes are given only for firm matches. The listing skips clone size in some rows; elsewhere it reads once, few, many or a size class.

D	J	size	V	CDR3	DNA
TRBD1	TRBJ2-7	-	TRBV18	CASSPLDREAEQYF	TGTGCCAGCTCACCCTTGGACAGGGAGGCCGAGCAGTACTTC
-	TRBJ2-7	-	TRBV6-5	CASSYPRQETEQYF	TGTGCCAGCAGTTACCCGAGACAGGAAACCGAGCAGTACTTC
-	TRBJ1-4	-	TRBV28	CASSLWRELTNEKLFF	TGTGCCAGCAGTTTATGGAGGGAACTAACTAATGAAAAACTGTTTTTT
TRBD2	TRBJ2-1	-	TRBV7-7	CASSRALAGVGEQFF	TGTGCTAGCAGCCGTGCCCTAGCGGGGGTAGGTGAGCAGTTCTTC
TRBD2	TRBJ2-5	-	TRBV29-1	CSVAGLAGFQETQYF	TGCAGCGTTGCCGGACTAGCGGGGTTTCAAGAGACCCAGTACTTC
TRBD2	TRBJ2-1	-	TRBV9	CASSLRLAGVPYNEQFF	TGTGCCAGCAGCCTAAGACTAGCGGGGGTCCCTTACAATGAGCAGTTCTTC
-	TRBJ1-5	-	TRBV7-8	CASSLVGGPYSNQPQHF	TGTGCCAGCAGCTTAGTAGGGGGACCTTATAGCAATCAGCCCCAGCATTTT
TRBD2	TRBJ2-6	-	TRBV14	CASSQTTGGNVLTF	TGTGCCAGCAGCCAGACGACGGGGGGGAACGTCCTGACTTTC
TRBD1	TRBJ1-5	-	TRBV18	CASSPDRVTSQPQHF	TGTGCCAGCTCACCCGACAGGGTAACTAGTCAGCCCCAGCATTTT
TRBD2	TRBJ2-1	once	TRBV19	CASSTSGVYNEQFF	TGTGCCAGTAGTACTAGCGGGGTCTACAATGAGCAGTTCTTC
-	TRBJ1-3	few	TRBV1	CTSSQDRRAYSGNTIYF	TGCACCAGCAGCCAAGATCGCAGGGCCTACTCTGGAAACACCATATATTTT
TRBD1	TRBJ1-6	-	TRBV19	CASTGQGAPLLGDSPLHF	TGTGCCAGTACGGGACAGGGGGCTCCCCTTCTCGGGGATTCACCCCTCCACTTT
TRBD1	TRBJ1-2	-	TRBV9	CASSVGTGGTGYTF	TGTGCCAGCAGCGTAGGGACAGGGGGCACTGGCTACACCTTC